This TCR beta chain was documented in a study of metastatic and nonmetastatic thyroid tumors. Study summary: Across peripheral blood and tumor or nodule tissue samples taken from malignant and benign thyroid patients, the repertoires were compared with one another.

This clone was seen a handful of times. The antigen is unknown. All patients were treatment-naive before thyroid surgery. The study, taken as a whole, reports: In both blood and tumor samples, TCR beta diversity was reported significantly higher for malignant than benign nodules.

In the authors' workflow: Construction of a distant-metastasis classifier for papillary thyroid cancer relied on CDR3 differences across clinicopathological groups. TCRdb recomputed clones from the PCR reads via MiXCR. These V and J calls derive from TCRdb rather than the authors' analysis. The sample comprises about 15,000 clones, around 36% of which are singletons, and less than 9.5% rests with the top ten. Trimming shortened V by 2 bases and J by 13 bases, and 17 bases separated the two germline ends. CDR3 length equals 14 residues. CDR1 and CDR2 from the germline V gene are MDHEN and SYDVKM. This TCR was recovered from a female donor with papillary thyroid cancer or a benign thyroid nodule (not recorded which). Some clones in this sample may be carry-over from other donors' samples. The material sequenced was tumor tissue. The chain is built from TRBV28 and TRBJ1-4; perhaps TRBD1 as D (6 bases). Here the CDR3 DNA reads TGTGCCAGCAGTTTAACCGCCGGGGGGGCAGGACTGTTTTTT. This translates into CASSLTAGGAGLFF.